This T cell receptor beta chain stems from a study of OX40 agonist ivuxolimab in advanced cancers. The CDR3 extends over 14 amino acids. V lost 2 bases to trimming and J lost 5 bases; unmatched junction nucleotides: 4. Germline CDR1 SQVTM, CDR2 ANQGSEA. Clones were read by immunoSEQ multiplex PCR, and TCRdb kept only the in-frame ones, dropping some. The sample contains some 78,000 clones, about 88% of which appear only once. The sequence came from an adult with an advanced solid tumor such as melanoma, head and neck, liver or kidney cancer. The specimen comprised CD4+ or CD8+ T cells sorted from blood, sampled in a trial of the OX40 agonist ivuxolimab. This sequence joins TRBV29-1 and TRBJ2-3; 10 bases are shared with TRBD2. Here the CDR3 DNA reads TGCAGCGTTGAAAGGGCTAGCGGGAGAGATACGCAGTATTTT. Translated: CSVERASGRDTQYF.